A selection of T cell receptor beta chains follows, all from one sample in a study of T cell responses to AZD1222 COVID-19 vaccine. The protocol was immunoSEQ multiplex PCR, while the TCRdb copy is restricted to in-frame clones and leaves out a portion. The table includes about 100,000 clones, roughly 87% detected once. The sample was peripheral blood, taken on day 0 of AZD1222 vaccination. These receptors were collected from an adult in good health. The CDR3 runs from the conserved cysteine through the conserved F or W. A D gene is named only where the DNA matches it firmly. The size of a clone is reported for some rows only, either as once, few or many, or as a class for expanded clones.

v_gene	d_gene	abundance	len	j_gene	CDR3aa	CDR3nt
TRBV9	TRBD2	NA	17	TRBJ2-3	CASSVEGGRALTDTQYF	TGTGCCAGCAGCGTAGAAGGCGGGAGGGCCCTCACAGATACGCAGTATTTT
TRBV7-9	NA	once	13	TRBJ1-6	CASSLEGLSPLHF	TGTGCCAGCAGCTTAGAAGGTCTGAGTCCCCTCCACTTT
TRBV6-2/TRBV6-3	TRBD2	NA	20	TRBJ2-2	CASSLVLGTSGRPNTGELFF	TGTGCCAGCAGTTTAGTTCTGGGGACTAGCGGGAGACCGAACACCGGGGAGCTGTTTTTT
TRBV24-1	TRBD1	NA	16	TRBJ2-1	CATSDRGRGQGHEQFF	TGTGCCACCAGCGATCGGGGGCGTGGACAGGGCCATGAGCAGTTCTTC
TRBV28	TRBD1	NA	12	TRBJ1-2	CASSRRDRPWTF	TGTGCCAGCAGCAGAAGGGACAGGCCATGGACCTTC
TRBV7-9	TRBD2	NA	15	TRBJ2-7	CASSLGLAGVYEQYF	TGTGCCAGCAGCTTAGGACTAGCGGGAGTCTACGAGCAGTACTTC
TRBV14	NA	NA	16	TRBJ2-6	CASSPFGLSGANVLTF	TGTGCCAGCAGCCCTTTCGGCCTCTCTGGGGCCAACGTCCTGACTTTC
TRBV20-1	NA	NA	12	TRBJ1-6	CSASDRDSPLHF	TGCAGTGCTAGTGACCGAGATTCACCCCTCCACTTT
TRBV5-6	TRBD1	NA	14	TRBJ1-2	CASSLGQDLDGYTF	TGTGCCAGCAGCCTAGGACAGGATTTGGATGGCTACACCTTC
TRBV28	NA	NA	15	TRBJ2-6	CASSFRKGGANVLTF	TGTGCCAGCAGTTTTCGGAAAGGTGGGGCCAACGTCCTGACTTTC
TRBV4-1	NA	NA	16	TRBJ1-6	CASRVRGSSYNSPLHF	TGCGCCAGCAGGGTCAGAGGGAGCTCCTATAATTCACCCCTCCACTTT
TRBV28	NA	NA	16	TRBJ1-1	CASSSHGLTGNTEAFF	TGTGCCAGCAGTTCTCACGGGCTAACGGGGAACACTGAAGCTTTCTTT
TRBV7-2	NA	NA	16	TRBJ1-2	CASRPRTRGANYGYTF	TGTGCCAGCAGGCCAAGGACGCGCGGAGCTAACTATGGCTACACCTTC
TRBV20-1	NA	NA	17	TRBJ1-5	CSASSSGGMSSNQPQHF	TGCAGTGCTAGTTCGTCTGGGGGTATGTCGAGCAATCAGCCCCAGCATTTT
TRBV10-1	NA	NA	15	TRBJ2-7	CASSDLSSGWDEQYF	TGCGCCAGCAGTGACTTGAGCTCCGGGTGGGACGAGCAGTACTTC
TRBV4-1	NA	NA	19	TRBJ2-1	CASSQDSLAGGRSYNEQFF	TGCGCCAGCAGCCAAGATTCTCTAGCAGGGGGGCGCTCCTACAATGAGCAGTTCTTC
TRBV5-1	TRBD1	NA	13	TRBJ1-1	CASSPGQLTEAFF	TGCGCCAGCAGCCCGGGACAGTTGACTGAAGCTTTCTTT
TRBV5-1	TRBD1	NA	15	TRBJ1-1	CASSSPGQGVTEAFF	TGCGCCAGCAGCTCACCGGGACAGGGTGTGACTGAAGCTTTCTTT
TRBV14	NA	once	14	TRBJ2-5	CASSQANGRETQYF	TGTGCCAGCAGCCAAGCTAACGGGAGAGAGACCCAGTACTTC
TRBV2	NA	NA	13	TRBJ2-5	CASRALGGETQYF	TGTGCCAGCAGAGCCCTTGGGGGAGAGACCCAGTACTTC
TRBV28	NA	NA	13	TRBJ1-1	CASSPQGRTEAFF	TGTGCCAGCAGCCCACAGGGTCGCACTGAAGCTTTCTTT
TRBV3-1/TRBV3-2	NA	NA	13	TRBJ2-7	CASTPAVSGPQYF	TGTGCCAGCACTCCCGCGGTCTCGGGGCCCCAGTACTTC